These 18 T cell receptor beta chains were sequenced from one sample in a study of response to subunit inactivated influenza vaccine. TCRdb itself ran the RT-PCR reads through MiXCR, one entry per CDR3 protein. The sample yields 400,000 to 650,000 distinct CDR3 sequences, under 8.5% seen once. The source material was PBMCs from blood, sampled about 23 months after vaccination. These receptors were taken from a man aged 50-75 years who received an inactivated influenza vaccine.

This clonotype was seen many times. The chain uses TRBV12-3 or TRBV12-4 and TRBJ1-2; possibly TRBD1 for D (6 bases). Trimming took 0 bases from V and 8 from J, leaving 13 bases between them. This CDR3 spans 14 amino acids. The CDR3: CASSLAQGLKGYTF. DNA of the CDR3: TGTGCCAGCAGTTTAGCTCAGGGGCTGAAAGGCTACACCTTC.

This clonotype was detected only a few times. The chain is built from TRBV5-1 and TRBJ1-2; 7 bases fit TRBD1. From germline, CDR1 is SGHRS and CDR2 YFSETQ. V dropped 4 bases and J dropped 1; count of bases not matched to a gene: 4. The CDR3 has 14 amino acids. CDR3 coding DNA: TGCGCCAGCAGCCGGGACAGCAATAACTATGGCTACACCTTC. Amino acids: CASSRDSNNYGYTF.

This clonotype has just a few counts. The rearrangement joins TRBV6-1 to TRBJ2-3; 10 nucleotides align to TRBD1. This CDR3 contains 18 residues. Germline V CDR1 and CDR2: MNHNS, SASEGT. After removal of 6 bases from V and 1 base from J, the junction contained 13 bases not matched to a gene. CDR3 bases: TGTGCCAGCAGCGTATCGGGACAGGGGTCCCGTGGCACAGATACGCAGTATTTT. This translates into CASSVSGQGSRGTDTQYF.

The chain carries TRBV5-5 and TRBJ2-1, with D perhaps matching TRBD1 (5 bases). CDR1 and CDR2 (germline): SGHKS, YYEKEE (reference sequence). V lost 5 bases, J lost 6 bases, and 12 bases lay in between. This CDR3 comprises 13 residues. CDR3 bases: TGTGCCAGCAGGGGAACAGGTTCCAATGAGCAGTTCTTC. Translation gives CASRGTGSNEQFF.

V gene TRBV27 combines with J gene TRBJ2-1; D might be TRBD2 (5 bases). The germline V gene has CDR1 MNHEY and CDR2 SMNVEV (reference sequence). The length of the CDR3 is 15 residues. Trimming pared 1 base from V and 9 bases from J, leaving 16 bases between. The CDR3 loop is CASSLYRTLTTEQFF. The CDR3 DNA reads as TGTGCCAGCAGTTTATACCGGACTCTAACCACTGAGCAGTTCTTC.

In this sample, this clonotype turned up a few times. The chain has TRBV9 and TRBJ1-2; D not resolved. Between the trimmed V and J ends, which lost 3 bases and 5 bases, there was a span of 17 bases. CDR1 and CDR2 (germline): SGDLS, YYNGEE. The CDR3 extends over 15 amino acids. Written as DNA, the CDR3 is TGTGCCAGCAGCGCCTTCCCGGGGATAGGGTATGGCTACACCTTC. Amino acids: CASSAFPGIGYGYTF. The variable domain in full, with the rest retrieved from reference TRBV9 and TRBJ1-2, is DSGVTQTPKHLITATGQRVTLRCSPRSGDLSVYWYQQSLDQGLQFLIQYYNGEERAKGNILERFSAQQFPDLHSELNLSSLELGDSALYFCASSAFPGIGYGYTFGSGTRLTVV.

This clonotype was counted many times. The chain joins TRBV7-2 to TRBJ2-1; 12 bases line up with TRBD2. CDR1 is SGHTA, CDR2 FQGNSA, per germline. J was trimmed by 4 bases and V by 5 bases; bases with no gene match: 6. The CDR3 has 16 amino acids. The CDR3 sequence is CASSPQGLAGYNEQFF. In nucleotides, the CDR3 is TGTGCCAGCAGCCCCCAAGGACTAGCGGGATACAATGAGCAGTTCTTC.

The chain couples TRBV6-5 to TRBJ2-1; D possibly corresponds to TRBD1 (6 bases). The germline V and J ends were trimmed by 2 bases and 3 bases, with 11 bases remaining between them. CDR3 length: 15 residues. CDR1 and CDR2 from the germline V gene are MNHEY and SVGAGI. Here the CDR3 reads CASSYIQGIYNEQFF. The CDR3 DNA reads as TGTGCCAGCAGTTACATACAGGGTATCTACAATGAGCAGTTCTTC.

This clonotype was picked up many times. CDR3 amino acids: CASSTGPTGELFF. DNA of the CDR3: TGTGCCAGCAGTACGGGGCCCACCGGGGAGCTGTTTTTT. V gene TRBV28 combines with J gene TRBJ2-2; the D call may be TRBD1 or TRBD2 (5 bases each). The CDR3 is 13 residues long. Trimming cost V 5 bases and J 4 bases, with 8 bases left between them. CDR1 is MDHEN and CDR2 is SYDVKM in the germline V gene.

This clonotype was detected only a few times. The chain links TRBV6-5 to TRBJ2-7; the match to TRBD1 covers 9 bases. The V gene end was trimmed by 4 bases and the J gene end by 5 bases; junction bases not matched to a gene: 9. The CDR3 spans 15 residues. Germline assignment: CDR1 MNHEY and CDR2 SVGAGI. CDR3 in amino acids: CASSLVWTGAHEQYF. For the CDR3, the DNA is TGTGCCAGCAGTTTGGTCTGGACAGGGGCTCACGAGCAGTACTTC.

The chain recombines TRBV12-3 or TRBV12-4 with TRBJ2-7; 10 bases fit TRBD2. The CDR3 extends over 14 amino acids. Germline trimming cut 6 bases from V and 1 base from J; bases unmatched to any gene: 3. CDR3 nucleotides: TGTGCCAGCAGCCGGGGACTAGCGTCCTACGAGCAGTACTTC. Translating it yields CASSRGLASYEQYF.

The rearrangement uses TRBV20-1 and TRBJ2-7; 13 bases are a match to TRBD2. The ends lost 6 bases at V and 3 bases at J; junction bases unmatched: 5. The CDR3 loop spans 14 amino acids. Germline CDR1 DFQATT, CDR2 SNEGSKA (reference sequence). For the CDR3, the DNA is TGCAGTGCCTTCCGACTAGCGGGAGGCTACGAGCAGTACTTC. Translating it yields CSAFRLAGGYEQYF.

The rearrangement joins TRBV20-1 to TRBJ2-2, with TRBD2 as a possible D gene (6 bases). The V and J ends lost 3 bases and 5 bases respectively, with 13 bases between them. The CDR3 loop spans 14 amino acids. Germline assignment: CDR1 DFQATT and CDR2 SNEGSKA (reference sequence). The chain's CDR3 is CSARQPAGTGELFF. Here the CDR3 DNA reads TGCAGTGCTAGGCAGCCCGCGGGGACCGGGGAGCTGTTTTTT.

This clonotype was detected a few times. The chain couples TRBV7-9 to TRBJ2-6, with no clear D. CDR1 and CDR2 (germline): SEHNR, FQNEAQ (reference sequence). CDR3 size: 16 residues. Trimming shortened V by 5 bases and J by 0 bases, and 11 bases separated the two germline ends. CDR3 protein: CASSQTHGSGANVLTF. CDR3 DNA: TGTGCCAGCAGCCAAACTCACGGCTCTGGGGCCAACGTCCTGACTTTC.

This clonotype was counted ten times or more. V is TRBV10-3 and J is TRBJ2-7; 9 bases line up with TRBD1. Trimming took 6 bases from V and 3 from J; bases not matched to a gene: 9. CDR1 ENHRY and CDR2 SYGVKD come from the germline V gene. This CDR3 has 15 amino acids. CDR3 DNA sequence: TGTGCCATCAGCCCAAGGTTGACAGGGGGCTACGAGCAGTACTTC. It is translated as CAISPRLTGGYEQYF.

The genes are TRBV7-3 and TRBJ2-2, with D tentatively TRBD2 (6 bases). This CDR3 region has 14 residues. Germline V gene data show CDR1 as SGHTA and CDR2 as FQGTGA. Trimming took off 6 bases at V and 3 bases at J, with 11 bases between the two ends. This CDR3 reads CASSTSLDTGELFF. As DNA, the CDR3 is TGTGCCAGCAGTACTAGCCTCGACACCGGGGAGCTGTTTTTT.

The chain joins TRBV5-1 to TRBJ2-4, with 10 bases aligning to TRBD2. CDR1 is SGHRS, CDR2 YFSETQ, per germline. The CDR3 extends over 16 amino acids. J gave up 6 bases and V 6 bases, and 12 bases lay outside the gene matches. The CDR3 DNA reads TGCGCCAGCAACCCGACCAGCGGGGGGGCCCTAAACATTCAGTACTTC. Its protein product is CASNPTSGGALNIQYF.

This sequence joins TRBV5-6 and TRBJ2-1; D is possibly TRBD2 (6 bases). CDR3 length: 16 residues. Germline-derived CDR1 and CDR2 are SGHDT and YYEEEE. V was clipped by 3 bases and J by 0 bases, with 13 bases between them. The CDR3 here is CASSSGTFYSYNEQFF. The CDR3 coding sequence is TGTGCCAGCAGCTCCGGGACTTTCTACTCCTACAATGAGCAGTTCTTC.